The sequence of this T cell receptor beta chain was determined in a study of CD8 T cells in ankylosing spondylitis. Findings and limits, study-wide: Past research had described some motif variants in reactive arthritis synovial fluid and blood. Apparently characteristic of ankylosing spondylitis blood was a TCR beta motif (eight highly homologous variants).

Many counts were recorded for this clonotype. Its antigen is not known. The length of the CDR3 is 12 residues. In germline, CDR1 is DFQATT, CDR2 SNEGSKA (reference sequence). Trimming stripped 0 bases from V and 8 bases from J, with 10 bases between. TCRdb called the 5' RACE reads again in MiXCR, with one record for every CDR3 protein. Of 240,000 or so distinct CDR3 sequences listed, about 10% were seen once; the top ten hold 6% to 8%. Sequenced sample: blood, either unsorted or a sorted T cell fraction (not recorded which). V usage is TRBV20-1 and J usage is TRBJ1-2; no clear D. The receptor comes from a male donor with ankylosing spondylitis or in good health (not recorded which). This chain's CDR3 is CSARDRKGGYTF. For the CDR3, the DNA is TGCAGTGCTAGAGACAGGAAAGGGGGCTACACCTTC.